The 7 T cell receptor beta chains below come from one sample, sequenced in a study of T cell responses to AZD1222 COVID-19 vaccine. The protocol was immunoSEQ multiplex PCR, while the TCRdb copy is restricted to in-frame clones and leaves out a portion. The data show roughly 110,000 clones, approximately 93% seen once. The sequences come from peripheral blood, collected on day 0 of AZD1222 vaccination. These TCRs come from an adult in good health.

This clone showed up just once. The chain joins TRBV6-5 to TRBJ1-5; D gene ambiguous. Germline V gene sequence: CDR1 MNHEY, CDR2 SVGAGI. V lost 6 bases and J lost 0, with 12 bases in between. The CDR3 has 15 amino acids. CDR3 sequence reads: CASRKIPYSNQPQHF. The CDR3 DNA follows: TGTGCCAGCAGAAAGATCCCTTATAGCAATCAGCCCCAGCATTTT.

For the CDR3, the DNA is TGCGCCAGCAGCTTGGGACTAGCGGGGGGTTTCTCCTACGAGCAGTACTTC. Its translation: CASSLGLAGGFSYEQYF. The V call is TRBV5-1, the J call TRBJ2-7; TRBD2 agrees at 13 bases. V gave up 0 bases and J gave up 0 bases; unmatched junction bases: 3. Looked up from germline, CDR1 is SGHRS and CDR2 is YFSETQ. The CDR3 is 17 amino acids.

This clone was detected once. The V and J genes are TRBV4-1 and TRBJ2-7; 7 nucleotides match TRBD1. The CDR3 extends over 15 amino acids. Germline CDR1 MGHRA, CDR2 YSYEKL. Trimming at V came to 2 bases and at J to 2 bases, leaving 6 bases not matched to a gene. CDR3 in DNA: TGCGCCAGCAGCCAAATACAGGGGCCAACCTACGAGCAGTACTTC. Translating it yields CASSQIQGPTYEQYF.

A single count supports this clone. The gene calls are TRBV19 and TRBJ2-3, with no clear D. The CDR3 loop spans 11 amino acids. V was cut by 7 bases and J by 3 bases, with 5 bases left in between. Germline V gives CDR1 LNHDA, CDR2 SQIVND (reference sequence). The DNA of the CDR3 is TGTGCCAGTAAGAGGACAGATACGCAGTATTTT. Translation: CASKRTDTQYF.

V usage is TRBV11-2 and J usage is TRBJ2-7; 7 bases are a match to TRBD2. The V gene's germline CDR1 is SGHAT and CDR2 FQNNGV. CDR3 length: 13 amino acids. Trimming took 5 bases from V and 7 from J; bases not matched to a gene: 8. For the CDR3, the DNA is TGTGCCAGCAGCACATCAGCCGGGAGGGAGCAGTACTTC. Translated, it gives CASSTSAGREQYF. The full variable domain, its missing parts supplied by reference TRBV11-2 and TRBJ2-7, is EAGVAQSPRYKIIEKRQSVAFWCNPISGHATLYWYQQILGQGPKLLIQFQNNGVVDDSQLPKDRFSAERLKGVDSTLKIQPAKLEDSAVYLCASSTSAGREQYFGPGTRLTVT.

The chain carries TRBV30 and TRBJ1-1, with no clear D. With 1 base removed from V and 7 bases from J, the gap between germline ends came to 10 bases. Germline-derived CDR1 and CDR2 are GTSNPN and SVGIG (reference sequence). The length of the CDR3 is 12 residues. The chain's CDR3 is CAWSDPLREAFF. DNA of the CDR3: TGTGCCTGGAGTGACCCCCTCCGTGAAGCTTTCTTT.

The V call is TRBV6-5, the J call TRBJ2-1; a possible D gene is TRBD2 (5 bases). The ends were cut back, 0 bases at V and 2 bases at J, with 11 bases in the middle. The CDR3 has 16 residues. In germline, CDR1 is MNHEY, CDR2 SVGAGI. The DNA for the CDR3 is TGTGCCAGCAGTTACTCGACTAATTCACCCTACAATGAGCAGTTCTTC. Amino acid sequence: CASSYSTNSPYNEQFF.